Below are 17 T cell receptor beta chains sequenced from a single sample in a study of T-cell memory formation after mild COVID-19. TCRdb passed the 5' RACE reads through MiXCR, listing each CDR3 protein once. The sample yields about 270,000 distinct CDR3 sequences, 15% to 20% seen once. Material: PBMCs or a T cell subset sorted from them (not recorded which). Source of these receptors: a man younger than 30 who had mild COVID-19 (a few samples of this study predate the infection). Cell type and time point are not known.

This chain links TRBV5-6 with TRBJ1-1; possible D gene TRBD1, 5 bases. CDR1 and CDR2 (germline): SGHDT, YYEEEE. V was clipped by 2 bases and J by 6 bases, with 14 bases between them. The CDR3 is made up of 14 amino acids. CDR3 sequence reads: CASSFGGKRPEAFF. CDR3 coding DNA: TGTGCCAGCAGCTTCGGGGGGAAACGACCTGAAGCTTTCTTT.

The J gene is TRBJ2-5, the V gene TRBV24-1; no firm D call. Deletions cut 6 bases from V and 1 base from J, with 8 bases between. The CDR3 consists of 13 residues. CDR1 is KGHDR, CDR2 SFDVKD, per germline. For the CDR3, the DNA is TGTGCCACCAGTCAGGCGAGCCAAGAGACCCAGTACTTC. It yields the protein CATSQASQETQYF.

J is TRBJ2-1 and V is TRBV6-2 or TRBV6-3; tentatively, D is TRBD1 (5 bases). Deletions cut 7 bases from V and 4 bases from J, with 11 bases between. From germline, CDR1 is MNHEY and CDR2 SVGEGT. This CDR3 region has 13 residues. In DNA, the CDR3 is TGTGCCAGCATTCAGGGTGGGTACAATGAGCAGTTCTTC. Protein: CASIQGGYNEQFF.

This clonotype was detected a few times. The chain combines TRBV6-5 with TRBJ1-1, with a weak D call TRBD1 (5 bases). Germline V gives CDR1 MNHEY, CDR2 SVGAGI. Trimming took 2 bases from V and 10 from J, leaving 14 bases between them. This CDR3 comprises 13 residues. The CDR3 sequence is CASSYGAGLGAFF. The DNA for the CDR3 is TGTGCCAGCAGTTACGGGGCAGGGCTGGGAGCTTTCTTT.

This clonotype was seen only a few times. This rearrangement joins TRBV6-2 or TRBV6-3 to TRBJ2-7, with D hard to call. The CDR3 covers 12 residues. Germline V gives CDR1 MNHEY, CDR2 SVGEGT. The V gene lost 5 bases and the J gene lost 2 bases, with 7 bases spanning the gap. Here the CDR3 DNA reads TGTGCCAGCAGTGGTCTAGCCTACGAGCAGTACGTC. It encodes CASSGLAYEQYV.

In this sample, this clonotype turned up many times. This chain joins TRBV7-2 and TRBJ1-2; 9 bases agree with TRBD1. Germline CDR1 reads SGHTA; CDR2 reads FQGNSA. This CDR3 contains 13 residues. The V and J ends lost 5 bases and 8 bases, in that order; junction bases with no gene match: 6. The CDR3 DNA reads as TGTGCCAGCAGCCGGGGACAGGGAAGGGGCTACACCTTC. It yields the protein CASSRGQGRGYTF.

This chain links TRBV28 with TRBJ2-3; 9 nucleotides line up with TRBD2. This CDR3 has 14 amino acids. The V gene's germline CDR1 is MDHEN and CDR2 SYDVKM. Germline trimming cut 7 bases from V and 3 bases from J; bases unmatched to any gene: 5. The CDR3 is CASTSSGETDTQYF. CDR3 coding DNA: TGTGCCAGCACGTCTAGCGGGGAAACAGATACGCAGTATTTT.

The genes are TRBV7-9 and TRBJ2-2; 7 positions match TRBD2. Germline V gives CDR1 SEHNR, CDR2 FQNEAQ (reference sequence). This CDR3 has 14 amino acids. V was pared by 4 bases and J by 4 bases, with 3 bases of the junction left unmatched. The CDR3 DNA is TGTGCCAGCAGCTCCGGGACTATCACCGGGGAGCTGTTTTTT. It translates to CASSSGTITGELFF. Full variable domain (missing parts from reference TRBV7-9 and TRBJ2-2): DTGVSQNPRHKITKRGQNVTFRCDPISEHNRLYWYRQTLGQGPEFLTYFQNEAQLEKSRLLSDRFSAERPKGSFSTLEIQRTEQGDSAMYLCASSSGTITGELFFGEGSRLTVL.

This clonotype was observed a handful of times. The genes are TRBV10-2 and TRBJ2-5, with D perhaps assigned TRBD1 or TRBD2 (6 bases each). This CDR3 spans 15 amino acids. V was clipped by 5 bases and J by 9 bases, with 22 bases between them. Germline CDR1 reads WSHSY; CDR2 reads SAAADI. The CDR3 DNA follows: TGCGCCAGCAGTCACCGAAGACAGGAGGGCCCCCCCCAGTACTTC. The encoded protein is CASSHRRQEGPPQYF.

This clonotype was found many times. The chain recombines TRBV12-3 or TRBV12-4 with TRBJ2-7; 7 bases line up with TRBD1. Losses at the gene ends were 5 bases for V and 6 bases for J; bases not matched to a gene: 7. The CDR3 length is 13 residues. The CDR3, as DNA: TGTGCCAGCAGTCTGGGGACAGAGGCCGAGCAGTACGTC. It codes for CASSLGTEAEQYV.

This clonotype was counted many times. The chain has TRBV9 and TRBJ2-7; D not certain. The CDR3 is 13 amino acids. Per the germline V gene, CDR1 is SGDLS and CDR2 is YYNGEE. V lost 2 bases and J 4 bases, leaving 10 bases between the germline ends. As DNA, the CDR3 is TGTGCCAGCAGCGTGACCGAAGGATACGAGCAGTACTTC. It encodes CASSVTEGYEQYF.

V and J are TRBV7-2 and TRBJ2-1; 9 bases map to TRBD2. Germline-derived CDR1 and CDR2 are SGHTA and FQGNSA. CDR3 length: 15 amino acids. Losses at the gene ends were 6 bases for V and 8 bases for J; bases not matched to a gene: 11. This chain's CDR3 is CASSRPKLAGYEQFF. CDR3 sequence (DNA): TGTGCCAGCAGTAGGCCGAAACTAGCGGGCTATGAGCAGTTCTTC.

The sample holds many counts of this clonotype. The chain carries TRBV7-6 and TRBJ1-2, with D perhaps TRBD1 (5 bases). The CDR3 runs 13 residues. Germline-derived CDR1 and CDR2 are SGHVS and FNYEAQ. With 5 bases removed from V and 4 bases from J, the gap between germline ends came to 11 bases. CDR3 sequence (DNA): TGTGCCAGCAGCCCCGGGGGGGTCTATGGCTACACCTTC. It codes for CASSPGGVYGYTF.

This clonotype has a handful of counts. The chain carries TRBV18 and TRBJ2-1, with TRBD1 identical over 7 bases. The ends lost 4 bases at V and 6 bases at J; junction bases unmatched: 6. CDR3 length equals 14 residues. The germline gives CDR1 KGHSH, CDR2 LQKENI. The CDR3 reads CASSLGTESNEQFF. In nucleotides, the CDR3 is TGTGCCAGCTCACTCGGGACAGAAAGCAATGAGCAGTTCTTC. Full variable domain (outside the CDR3, taken from reference TRBV18 and TRBJ2-1): NAGVMQNPRHLVRRRGQEARLRCSPMKGHSHVYWYRQLPEEGLKFMVYLQKENIIDESGMPKERFSAEFPKEGPSILRIQQVVRGDSAAYFCASSLGTESNEQFFGPGTRLTVL.

This clonotype was seen at least ten times. The genes are TRBV28 and TRBJ2-5; D could derive from TRBD1 or TRBD2 (6 bases each). The CDR3 is made up of 15 amino acids. Germline V CDR1 and CDR2: MDHEN, SYDVKM. The ends were cut back, 9 bases at V and 5 bases at J, with 22 bases in the middle. This CDR3 is CASESRQGTLETQYF. CDR3 DNA sequence: TGTGCCAGTGAAAGTCGGCAGGGGACTTTGGAGACCCAGTACTTC.

This sequence joins TRBV29-1 and TRBJ1-2, with a tentative D call TRBD1 (5 bases). The V and J ends lost 6 bases and 2 bases respectively, with 13 bases between them. The CDR3 contains 13 residues. Germline CDR1 SQVTM, CDR2 ANQGSEA. The chain's CDR3 is CSVGGRANYGYTF. CDR3 sequence (DNA): TGCAGCGTGGGGGGACGGGCCAACTATGGCTACACCTTC.

The gene calls are TRBV24-1 and TRBJ1-5; no firm D call. The CDR3 consists of 14 residues. The V gene's germline CDR1 is KGHDR and CDR2 SFDVKD. Deletions cut 3 bases from V and 10 bases from J, with 15 bases between. The CDR3 nucleotides are TGTGCCACCAGTGATGCCGGCAGCCTAGAACCCCAGCATTTT. This codes for CATSDAGSLEPQHF.